The source of this T cell receptor (beta chain) is a study of T cell responses to AZD1222 COVID-19 vaccine. About this clone itself: The antigen is unknown.

Points from the study as a whole: Two AZD1222 administrations were followed by greater Spike-specific TCR breadth and depth. There were repertoire samples only from the period after the peak T cell response. White British ancestry dominated among donors, who included more females, and clonal diversity was possibly underestimated.

Data came from immunoSEQ multiplex PCR; TCRdb stores just in-frame clones and leaves some out. The profile shows under 80,000 clones, around 74% of them singletons. The sample in question was peripheral blood, obtained on day 0 of MenACWY control vaccination. The sequence came from an adult in good health.

Here the CDR3 reads CASSVPGGKLYF. CDR3 DNA: TGTGCCAGCAGCGTCCCAGGGGGCAAGCTTTACTTC. V is TRBV11-3 and J is TRBJ2-7, with 8 bases matching TRBD1. CDR3 length: 12 residues. V shed 5 bases and J 13 bases; nucleotides not matched to a gene: 10. Germline V gene data show CDR1 as SGHNT and CDR2 as YENEEA. Supplemented by reference TRBV11-3 and TRBJ2-7, the full variable domain reads EAGVVQSPRYKIIEKKQPVAFWCNPISGHNTLYWYLQNLGQGPELLIRYENEEAVDDSQLPKDRFSAERLKGVDSTLKIQPAELGDSAVYLCASSVPGGKLYFGPGTRLTVT.